The TCR beta chain described here comes from a study of CD8 T cells in Susac syndrome. Germline values: CDR1 MNHNS, CDR2 SASEGT. The CDR3 extends over 12 amino acids. V was cut by 7 bases and J by 7 bases, with 14 bases left in between. RNA in amounts of about 0.5 to 1 ug was reverse transcribed with random hexamers. It was immunoSEQ multiplex PCR that amplified TCR beta CDR3 across 54 Vbeta and 13 Jbeta. Via MiXCR, TCRdb re-called the immunoSEQ multiplex PCR reads, giving one row per CDR3 protein. The profile shows over 95,000 distinct CDR3 sequences, 85% to 95% of them singletons. CD8+ and CD4+ T cells taken from blood had their TCR beta sequenced.

The sequence derives from a human donor in good health. The sample was CD8+ T cells from PBMCs. The V and J genes are TRBV6-1 and TRBJ2-7, with no clear D. This chain's CDR3 is CASTAAITEQYF. CDR3 nucleotides: TGTGCCAGCACTGCAGCTATTACAGAGCAGTACTTC.